The clone carrying this T cell receptor (beta chain) appeared many times. Unique molecular identifiers tagged the TCRbeta library. TCRdb reprocessed the PCR reads with MiXCR, giving one entry per CDR3 protein. The data contain some 240,000 distinct CDR3 sequences, 9% to 10% of them singletons. V was trimmed by 4 bases and J by 7 bases, leaving 11 bases between them. Germline CDR1 reads SGHAT; CDR2 reads FQNNGV. The CDR3 contains 12 residues. This entry belongs to a study of T-cell reconstitution after alpha-beta-depleted transplantation in children. The origin of this receptor is a human donor who donated a stem cell graft to a child with SCID. The material sequenced was PBMCs from the stem cell graft donor, taken from the stem cell graft. The chain recombines TRBV11-2 with TRBJ2-7, with D perhaps given as TRBD1 or TRBD2 (5 bases each). The CDR3 coding sequence is TGTGCCAGCAGCTCCGGGACGAGAGAGCAGTACTTC. It specifies CASSSGTREQYF.